This T cell receptor (beta chain) was sequenced during a study of shared clonotypes between healthy human individuals. Study in general: The study used three CD4 naive, three CD4 memory, two CD8 naive and one CD8 memory plate per donor.

Details on this clone: Its antigen is unidentified.

Findings and caveats of the study: Despite large depth, sorted-subset datasets appeared incompletely sequenced.

TCRdb's table, derived via immunoSEQ multiplex PCR, lists solely in-frame clones and lacks some. The table has nearly 1,000,000 clones, over 60% seen once. This TCR was sampled from a young man in good health. The sequencing input was memory CD4+ T cells sorted from blood. This sample's subset: CD45RA-negative fraction.

The CDR3 bases are TGTGCCAGTAGTATCTACCTCGATGGCGAGCAGTACTTC. Translation: CASSIYLDGEQYF. The V gene is TRBV19, the J gene TRBJ2-7; D remains ambiguous. Trimming pared 3 bases from V and 6 bases from J, leaving 12 bases between. The germline V gene encodes CDR1 LNHDA and CDR2 SQIVND (reference sequence). The CDR3 consists of 13 residues.